This TCR beta chain was identified in a study of vaccination and CD4 T cells after COVID-19 (dated by TCRdb to the early 2020s). Background for the entire study: The convalescent cohort comprised six males and four females, including two Hispanic individuals, seven Caucasians, two Asians and one multiracial person. Each participant got two doses of either the Pfizer-BioNTech BNT162b2 vaccine (n=8) or the Moderna mRNA-1273 vaccine (n=2). The spike-specific CD4+ TCR repertoire was compared before and after mRNA vaccination in over 9 COVID-19 convalescent patients and a handful of infection-naive healthy vaccine recipients. The time from the second vaccine dose to post-vaccine blood sampling had a median of approximately 72 days and ranged from roughly 13 to 241 days. In control cultures, a CEFX viral epitope pool was used as positive control, an HIV-1 Nef peptide pool was used as negative control, or no peptide was added. An earlier paper using these donors assessed, at the TCR clonotype level, memory CD4+ T cell crossreactivity between SARS-CoV-2 and common cold coronavirus spike proteins. Post-COVID blood samples were collected from convalescent patients a median of around 96 days after diagnosis, with a range of roughly 30 to 161 days. Overlapping spike peptide pools from SARS-CoV-2 and from the common cold coronaviruses HCoV-NL63, HCoV-OC43 and HCoV-229E were used as culture stimuli.

Library method: PCR. DNA from cultured CD4+ T cells underwent TCR sequencing with the Oncomine TCR Beta short-read assay at the Johns Hopkins FTIC core. The QIAamp micro DNA kit was used to extract genomic DNA from the cultured CD4+ T cells. Oncomine TCR Beta libraries from cultured CD4+ T cells were pooled using unique dual indexes and sequenced on an Illumina iSeq 100. On the authors' methods: Non-productive sequences were removed, and CDR3s not starting with C, not ending with F or W, or shorter than 7 amino acids were discarded. Antigen-specific clonotypes were identified with the MANAFEST web application by comparing peptide-stimulated wells with reference and other culture wells. Positive clones required FDR below 0.05, an odds ratio above 5, and productive frequency above 0.1% in at least two of three replicate wells. Clonotypes that were significantly expanded in both SARS-CoV-2 spike wells and at least one common cold coronavirus spike condition were defined as cross-reactive. Levenshtein distances (stringdist) and unrooted phylogenetic trees (ape) in R version 3.6.1 were used to assess CDR3 homology. The public sequencing data were trimmed at Q25 with fastp and processed into clonotypes with MiXCR by TCRdb, which kept only in-frame beta chains. Every CDR3 protein is listed once, alongside the most common genes and DNA of its rows. The V and J calls, along with clone size, are taken from TCRdb and not from the paper's own processing. For this sample the table gives approximately 11,000 distinct CDR3 sequences, of which approximately 37% were detected only once. The biggest ten clones account for under 25% of the sample.

This clonotype was found once. Its antigen is currently not known. Qualities for individual bases were not recorded, and no much larger clone is one base off. Resting on one read, the evidence is weak. The meaning of the sample's treatment or condition label: roughly 11-day PBMC culture with coronavirus spike peptide pools or control peptides (ViraFEST assay). CD4+ T cells from unexposed donors were collected before the COVID-19 pandemic (2011-2018). The ViraFEST assay was used in the study, in which antigen-specific T cells were expanded with peptide pools and expanded clonotypes were subsequently identified by TCR sequencing. PBMCs were cultured at 1.5 million to 2.5 million per well in IMDM supplemented with approximately 5% human AB serum and 9.5 to 10 IU/ml IL-2, with about 11 ug/ml peptide pools added. On days 3 and 7, half of the culture medium was replaced with fresh IL-2-containing medium. CD4+ T cells were isolated after approximately eleven days of culture through negative selection using the EasySep CD4+ T cell isolation kit. As cell numbers permitted, CD4+ T cells from unexposed donors were tested for reactivity to SARS-CoV-2 S and N and to four common cold coronavirus spike pools. Ficoll-Paque Plus gradient centrifugation was used to isolate PBMCs from whole blood, and the isolated PBMCs were then either used fresh or cryopreserved at -140C. Culture conditions were generally each tested in triplicate wells. The leukapheresis product for the unexposed donors was obtained through commercial purchase.

Broader findings and caveats from the paper: The study included relatively few convalescent patients and did not analyze early timepoints after natural infection. The median number of SARS-CoV-2-reactive clonotypes rose from around 22 after infection to approximately 41 after vaccination, but the change was not significant. Among convalescent patients, a median around 83% of the SARS-CoV-2-reactive clones seen after vaccination appeared only after vaccination, which suggests priming specific to the vaccine. Of the vaccine-specific clones in convalescent patients, 304 of 307, or nearly all, reacted only to SARS-CoV-2 spike and did not cross-react with common cold coronaviruses.

The CDR3 has 14 amino acids, counting the end cysteine and phenylalanine. Only CDR3 DNA is held: 42 bases, read in frame from base 1. As encoded in the germline V gene, CDR1 is KGHDR while CDR2 is SFDVKD. Trimming leaves V shorter by 4 bases and J shorter by 5 bases, with the junction holding 5 bases beyond the gene matches. The source is a human donor in good health. Recombination connected TRBV24-1 to TRBJ1-1; TRBD1 agrees with 8 junctional bases. Source material: CD4+ T cells from blood, cultured in vitro. The CDR3 is CATSDSTGVTEAFF. The bases read TGTGCCACCAGTGACTCGACAGGGGTGACTGAAGCTTTCTTT.